This TCR beta chain was sequenced in a study of blood T cell repertoires in COVID-19. Study overall: Sites in the United States, Italy and Spain provided acute and convalescent COVID-19 samples.

The CDR3 length is 21 residues. Germline V gene sequence: CDR1 SGDLS, CDR2 YYNGEE. V was pared by 3 bases and J by 0 bases, with 20 bases of the junction left unmatched. In the original analysis: By means of reference gene primer amplification, nucleated cell counts were estimated. Generated by immunoSEQ multiplex PCR, the TCRdb table keeps only in-frame clones and is missing some. V and J calls and clone size come straight from that table; D and trimming were deduced from the DNA. The data show almost 400,000 clones, with 70% to 90% seen just once and about 2.5% held by the top ten. Seattle patient enrollment occurred during active infection, with longitudinal follow-up thereafter.

The sample was peripheral blood. V gene TRBV9 combines with J gene TRBJ2-1, with TRBD2 identical over 8 bases. The clonotype comes from a woman aged 55-69 years with COVID-19, enrolled during active disease. Written as DNA, the CDR3 is TGTGCCAGCAGCGGACGCACCCGGGGGGGGGTCCGTACAAGCTCCTACAATGAGCAGTTCTTC. It codes for CASSGRTRGGVRTSSYNEQFF.